This TCR beta chain stems from a study of blood T cells in healthy people across ages. Comments on this clonotype: The antigen is unknown.

This CDR3 comprises 15 residues. Broader study findings: TCR beta diversity was tightly associated with the proportion of naive T cells. Getting older went along with TCR beta diversity per million T cells dropping roughly linearly.

A second PCR of about 6 to 12 cycles used a sample-barcoded 5' primer and a J-beta primer mix. TCRdb ran MiXCR on the 5' RACE reads and lists one entry per CDR3 protein. Of 1.4 million or so distinct CDR3 sequences in the sample, about 42% were seen once. The clonotype originates from a woman aged 18-29 years in good health. V and J are TRBV21-1 and TRBJ2-5; the DNA was not used to check the table's D call, TRBD2. TRBV21-1 constitutes a pseudogene. The specimen was blood. The CDR3, as DNA: TGTGCCAGCAGCAAACGTAGCGTTCTACAAGAGACCCAGTACTTC. Protein sequence: CASSKRSVLQETQYF.